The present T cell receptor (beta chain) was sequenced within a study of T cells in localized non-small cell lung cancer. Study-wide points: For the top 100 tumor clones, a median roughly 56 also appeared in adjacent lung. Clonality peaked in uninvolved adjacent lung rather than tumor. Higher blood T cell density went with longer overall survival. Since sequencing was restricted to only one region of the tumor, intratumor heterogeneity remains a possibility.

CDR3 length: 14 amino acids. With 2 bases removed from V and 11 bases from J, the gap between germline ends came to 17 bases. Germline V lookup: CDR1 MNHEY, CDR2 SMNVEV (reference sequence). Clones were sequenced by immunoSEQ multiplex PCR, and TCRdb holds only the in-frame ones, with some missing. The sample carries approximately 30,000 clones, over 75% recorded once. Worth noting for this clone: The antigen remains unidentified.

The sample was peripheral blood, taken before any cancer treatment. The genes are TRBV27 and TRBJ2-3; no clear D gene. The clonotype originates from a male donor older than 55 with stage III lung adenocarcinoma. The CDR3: CASSLLVHRTLQYF. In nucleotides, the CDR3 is TGTGCCAGCAGTTTACTGGTACACCGGACCCTGCAGTATTTT.